The clone carrying this TCR beta chain was detected ten times or more. Its antigen is not known. What was amplified from RNA transcripts were TCR beta CDR3 regions. First-round RT-PCR targeting the TCR CDR3 was performed with the HTBI primer set. One entry per CDR3 protein, called by TCRdb with MiXCR from the multiplex PCR reads. This table has around 360,000 distinct CDR3 sequences, roughly 15% appearing once. The CDR3 contains 14 residues. V lost 4 bases and J lost 5, with 12 bases in between. Germline V CDR1 and CDR2: MGHRA, YSYEKL. The data are from a study of T cells in Graves' hyperthyroidism and ophthalmopathy. Study observations and caveats: Ophthalmopathy onset followed model prediction by a median around 6.6 months. Classification by a 13 V-J model distinguished ophthalmopathy from stable hyperthyroidism.

Sequencing used blood. This sequence joins TRBV4-1 and TRBJ2-1; no reliable D call. The TCR originated in a woman aged 55-75 years with Graves' ophthalmopathy. The CDR3 coding sequence is TGCGCCAGCAGCCCTAGAGAAAGGAACAATGAGCAGTTCTTC. Translation gives CASSPRERNNEQFF.